The 23 T cell receptor beta chains given below trace back to one sample, sequenced in a study of CXCR3-negative and CXCR3-positive naive CD8 T cells. Whole-study findings and limits: Hydrophobicity of TRB CDR3s was greater in CXCR3-positive naive cells than in CXCR3-negative naive cells.

UMI-labeled 5' RACE TRB cDNA libraries were prepared from the cells. TCRdb re-called the 5' RACE reads; every CDR3 protein appears as one record, without DNA. The sample data list about 150,000 distinct CDR3 sequences. Their target antigens are unknown. The sequenced sample consisted of naive CXCR3+ CD8+ T cells from blood. The subset: CD45RO-CCR7+CD27+CD95- naive CD8+ T cells expressing CXCR3 (TNR3+). The receptors shown here come from a human donor in good health. Some clones in this sample may be carry-over from other donors' samples.

The gene calls are TRBV13 and TRBJ2-7; the D call of TRBD2 rests on TCRdb alone, since no DNA is present to check it. Germline CDR1 and CDR2: PRHDT and FYEKMQ (reference sequence). The CDR3 runs 14 residues. CDR3: CASRQSGPNYEQYF.

The rearrangement uses TRBV9 and TRBJ2-3. The CDR3 spans 16 residues. CDR1 and CDR2 (germline): SGDLS, YYNGEE. CDR3 region: CASSVENYPSTDTQYF.

The chain links TRBV7-8 to TRBJ2-2; TCRdb's assignment of TRBD1 cannot be checked, as there is no DNA. This CDR3 comprises 15 residues. From germline, CDR1 is SGHVS and CDR2 FQNEAQ. The CDR3 sequence: CASSSGAGNTGELFF.

The CDR3: CASSLGAGTGAYEQYF. The J gene is TRBJ2-7, the V gene TRBV7-8; TCRdb calls TRBD1, which cannot be checked without DNA. Germline V gene sequence: CDR1 SGHVS, CDR2 FQNEAQ. CDR3 length equals 16 residues.

J is TRBJ2-7 and V is TRBV11-2; TCRdb's assignment of TRBD1 cannot be checked, as there is no DNA. Germline CDR1 is SGHAT and CDR2 is FQNNGV. This CDR3 has 14 residues. CDR3 in amino acids: CASSTTGGFYEQYF. The full variable domain, in which reference TRBV11-2 and TRBJ2-7 provide the parts outside the CDR3, is EAGVAQSPRYKIIEKRQSVAFWCNPISGHATLYWYQQILGQGPKLLIQFQNNGVVDDSQLPKDRFSAERLKGVDSTLKIQPAKLEDSAVYLCASSTTGGFYEQYFGPGTRLTVT.

CDR3 loop: CASSVDQPQHF. The V call is TRBV9, the J call TRBJ1-5. This CDR3 has 11 residues. Per germline, CDR1 SGDLS and CDR2 YYNGEE.

The chain uses TRBV7-9 and TRBJ2-1. Germline CDR1 and CDR2: SEHNR and FQNEAQ (reference sequence). The CDR3 sequence is 12 residues long. CDR3 loop: CASSLGTNEQFF.

The rearrangement links TRBV28 to TRBJ2-7; TCRdb calls TRBD1, which cannot be checked without DNA. Germline loops: CDR1 MDHEN, CDR2 SYDVKM. The CDR3 spans 14 residues. The CDR3 protein is CASTTGGQGYEQYF.

The chain employs TRBV29-1 and TRBJ2-3; TCRdb outputs TRBD1, but without DNA this stays unchecked. CDR1 and CDR2 from the germline V gene are SQVTM and ANQGSEA. The CDR3 has 13 amino acids. CDR3 region: CSVTGESTDTQYF.

The chain joins TRBV4-1 to TRBJ2-1; TCRdb gives TRBD2 as the D gene, but with no DNA this cannot be confirmed. The germline gives CDR1 MGHRA, CDR2 YSYEKL. This CDR3 comprises 15 residues. The CDR3 loop is CASSQTSGRRIEQFF.

The chain links TRBV28 to TRBJ2-1; TCRdb designates TRBD1, a call that cannot be tested without DNA. Germline assignment: CDR1 MDHEN and CDR2 SYDVKM. This CDR3 is built from 14 residues. The CDR3: CASSPWGGPHEQFF.

This sequence joins TRBV3-1 and TRBJ2-2. Per the germline V gene, CDR1 is LGHDT and CDR2 is YNNKEL (reference sequence). The CDR3 loop spans 14 amino acids. CDR3: CASSLPSLTRELFF.

The CDR3 protein is CASSSATDLRTDMQYF. The chain has TRBV7-9 and TRBJ2-7; lacking DNA, the TRBD2 call made by TCRdb goes unchecked. The V gene's germline CDR1 is SEHNR and CDR2 FQNEAQ (reference sequence). The CDR3 has 16 amino acids. The full variable domain, completed using reference TRBV7-9 and TRBJ2-7, is DTGVSQNPRHKITKRGQNVTFRCDPISEHNRLYWYRQTLGQGPEFLTYFQNEAQLEKSRLLSDRFSAERPKGSFSTLEIQRTEQGDSAMYLCASSSATDLRTDMQYFGPGTRLTVT.

The chain employs TRBV20-1 and TRBJ1-6; no DNA is available, so the TRBD1 call from TCRdb remains unchecked. CDR3 length: 15 amino acids. Looked up from germline, CDR1 is DFQATT and CDR2 is SNEGSKA (reference sequence). The CDR3 here is CSARGQGITNSPLHF.

The genes are TRBV7-9 and TRBJ2-7. The germline gives CDR1 SEHNR, CDR2 FQNEAQ (reference sequence). CDR3 length: 15 residues. CDR3 amino acids: CASSSTLEKNYEQYF.

The gene calls are TRBV12-3 or TRBV12-4 and TRBJ2-1; the D gene TCRdb calls, TRBD2, cannot be checked with no DNA. The CDR3 covers 16 residues. The CDR3: CASSSRLAGVYNEQFF.

CDR3: CASSLTGLAGDRYYEQYF. The chain recombines TRBV7-3 with TRBJ2-7; the D call of TRBD2 rests on TCRdb alone, since no DNA is present to check it. Germline-derived CDR1 and CDR2 are SGHTA and FQGTGA. The CDR3 totals 18 residues.

The V call is TRBV6-1, the J call TRBJ1-1; the TRBD1 assignment by TCRdb is unverifiable without DNA. This CDR3 spans 16 amino acids. Germline V gene data show CDR1 as MNHNS and CDR2 as SASEGT. CDR3: CASSEVRGRMNTEAFF.

The V gene is TRBV5-1, the J gene TRBJ2-5. The CDR3 runs to 15 residues. Germline values: CDR1 SGHRS, CDR2 YFSETQ. The CDR3 loop is CASSLESVIQETQYF.

This CDR3 is CASSIDGDPLSPLHF. The chain uses TRBV19 and TRBJ1-6; the D call of TRBD1 rests on TCRdb alone, since no DNA is present to check it. Germline values: CDR1 LNHDA, CDR2 SQIVND (reference sequence). CDR3 length: 15 amino acids.

The rearrangement joins TRBV15 to TRBJ2-7; absent DNA, TCRdb's TRBD1 call cannot be checked. In germline, CDR1 is LNHNV, CDR2 YYDKDF (reference sequence). The CDR3 covers 15 residues. This CDR3 is CATSRTGLDRYEQYF.

The chain combines TRBV29-1 with TRBJ2-1; the D gene TCRdb calls, TRBD1, cannot be checked with no DNA. The CDR3 is made up of 15 amino acids. Germline CDR1 is SQVTM and CDR2 is ANQGSEA. This chain's CDR3 is CSVRGTGSSYNEQFF.

V gene TRBV28 combines with J gene TRBJ2-2. The CDR3 is 15 amino acids. CDR1 MDHEN and CDR2 SYDVKM come from the germline V gene. CDR3 residues: CASSLTPLNTGELFF.